This T cell receptor beta chain was documented in a study of cytomegalovirus exposure and HLA in healthy donors. Both 60 Vbeta primers and 13 Jbeta primers went into the PCR. Repertoires were generated with immunoSEQ multiplex PCR, while TCRdb's copy carries only in-frame clones and drops some. The sample shows some 180,000 clones, approximately 78% of them seen only once. The sequence came from a woman aged 25 to 39 in good health and CMV-seropositive. Sequenced material: PBMCs.

CDR3 nucleotides: TGCGCCAGCAGCCAAGGAGTTTCGACTAGGACGCGGGGTGAGCAGTTCTTC. It translates to CASSQGVSTRTRGEQFF. V gene TRBV4-1 combines with J gene TRBJ2-1; TRBD2 is a possible D gene (6 bases). Germline lookup yields CDR1 MGHRA and CDR2 YSYEKL. The CDR3 spans 17 residues. The V end was cut by 1 base, the J end by 9 bases, with 22 bases between.